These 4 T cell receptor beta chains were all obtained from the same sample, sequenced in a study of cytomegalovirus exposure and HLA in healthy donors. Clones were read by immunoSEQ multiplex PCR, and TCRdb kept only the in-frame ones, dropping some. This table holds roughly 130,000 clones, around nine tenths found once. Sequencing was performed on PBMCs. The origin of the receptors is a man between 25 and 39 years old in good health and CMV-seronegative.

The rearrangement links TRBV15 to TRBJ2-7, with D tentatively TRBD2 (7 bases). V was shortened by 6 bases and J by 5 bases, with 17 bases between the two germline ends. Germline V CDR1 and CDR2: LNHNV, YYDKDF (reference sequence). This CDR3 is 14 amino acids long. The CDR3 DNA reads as TGTGCCACCAGGCGAGGGGGGGATGGCGACGAGCAGTACTTC. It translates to CATRRGGDGDEQYF.

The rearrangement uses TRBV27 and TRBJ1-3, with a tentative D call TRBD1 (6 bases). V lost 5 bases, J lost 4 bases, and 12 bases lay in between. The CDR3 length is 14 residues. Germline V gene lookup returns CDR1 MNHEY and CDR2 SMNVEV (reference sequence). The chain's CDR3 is CASSLQGSGNTIYF. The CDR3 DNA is TGTGCCAGCAGTCTACAGGGATCCGGAAACACCATATATTTT.

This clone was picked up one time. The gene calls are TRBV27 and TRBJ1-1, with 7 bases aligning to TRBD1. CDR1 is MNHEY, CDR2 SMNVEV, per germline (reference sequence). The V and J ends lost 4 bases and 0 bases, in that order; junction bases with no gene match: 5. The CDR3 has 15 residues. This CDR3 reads CASSYGTAMNTEAFF. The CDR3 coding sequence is TGTGCCAGCAGTTATGGGACAGCCATGAACACTGAAGCTTTCTTT.

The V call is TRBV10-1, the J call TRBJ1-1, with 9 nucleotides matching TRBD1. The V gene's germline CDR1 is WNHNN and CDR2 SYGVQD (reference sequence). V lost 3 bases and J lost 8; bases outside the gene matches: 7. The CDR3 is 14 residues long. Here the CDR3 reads CASSDTGGFSEAFF. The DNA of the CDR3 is TGCGCCAGCAGTGATACAGGGGGCTTTTCGGAAGCTTTCTTT.